A selection of T cell receptor beta chains follows, all from one sample in a study of control samples from healthy donors and cancer patients. Profiled with immunoSEQ multiplex PCR; TCRdb holds only in-frame clones, not every one. Of 50,000 to 75,000 clones in the sample, 70% to 90% were seen once. Sequencing was done on a sample of blood. Receptors were obtained from a man aged 40-50 years in good health. The CDR3 runs from the conserved cysteine through the conserved F or W. A D gene is named only where the DNA matches it firmly. Some rows mark clone size as missing; the rest say once, few, many or name a class of expanded clone.

J gene,D gene,CDR3 length,V gene,clone size,CDR3 DNA,CDR3 protein
TRBJ2-5,TRBD1,15,TRBV30,.,TGTGCCTGGGCCCTCAAACAGGGGAATTTAAAGACCCAGTACTTC,CAWALKQGNLKTQYF
TRBJ2-2,TRBD1,16,TRBV4-3,.,TGCGCCAGCAGCCGCCGGACAGGGGGCGGGAACGGGGAGCTGTTTTTT,CASSRRTGGGNGELFF
TRBJ1-2,TRBD1,14,TRBV19,.,TGTGCCAGTAGTATAGCAGGGGGCAGCTATGGCTACACCTTC,CASSIAGGSYGYTF
TRBJ2-7,.,13,TRBV5-5,.,TGTGCCAGCAGCCCACAGGATCCCTACGAGCAGTACTTC,CASSPQDPYEQYF
TRBJ2-6,.,15,TRBV6-2/TRBV6-3,.,TGTGCCAGCAGTTCCGACAGCTCTGGGGCCAACGTCCTGACTTTC,CASSSDSSGANVLTF
TRBJ2-7,.,13,TRBV5-6,.,TGTGCCAGCAGCTTGGGGCTAGGACCCGAGCAGTACTTC,CASSLGLGPEQYF
TRBJ2-2,.,13,TRBV7-3,.,TGTGCCAGCAGTGCTAAGACCACCGGGGAGCTGTTTTTT,CASSAKTTGELFF
TRBJ1-5,.,15,TRBV9,.,TGTGCCAGCAGCCTCCATCCAGGGGCAGATCAGCCCCAGCATTTT,CASSLHPGADQPQHF
TRBJ1-2,.,14,TRBV6-2/TRBV6-3,.,TGTGCCAGCAGTTACGAGGCGGGACACCATGGCTACACCTTC,CASSYEAGHHGYTF
TRBJ2-5,.,14,TRBV5-1,once,TGCGCCAGCAGCTTGGACGGAGTAAGGGAGACCCAGTACTTC,CASSLDGVRETQYF
TRBJ2-1,TRBD1,11,TRBV10-3,few,TGTGCCATGGGACAGGGGAATGAGCAGTTCTTC,CAMGQGNEQFF
TRBJ2-2,.,15,TRBV24-1,.,TGTGCCACCAGTGACACCGGGACGAACACCGGGGAGCTGTTTTTT,CATSDTGTNTGELFF
TRBJ1-1,.,14,TRBV5-4,.,TGTGCCAGCAGCCGCGGTGGGCAGAACACTGAAGCTTTCTTT,CASSRGGQNTEAFF
TRBJ1-1,.,13,TRBV28,.,TGTGCCAGCAGTTTTGTAGGGTTCGGATTGGCTTTCTTT,CASSFVGFGLAFF
TRBJ2-3,.,17,TRBV3-1/TRBV3-2,.,TGTGCCAGCAGCCAAGAGACGACAGGTACTAGCACAGATACGCAGTATTTT,CASSQETTGTSTDTQYF
TRBJ1-5,TRBD1,15,TRBV24-1,.,TGTGCCACCAGTGACATACAGGGGGCTGGGCAGCCCCAGCATTTT,CATSDIQGAGQPQHF
TRBJ2-1,TRBD1,13,TRBV18,.,TGTGCCAGTCGCGGGACAGGGGGCAATGAGCAGTTCTTC,CASRGTGGNEQFF
TRBJ2-3,.,14,TRBV28,few,TGTGCCAGCAGTCCTTCCAGGGTGACAGATACGCAGTATTTT,CASSPSRVTDTQYF